The TCR beta chain described here comes from a study of blood T cell repertoires in COVID-19. Study context: Acute and convalescent COVID-19 specimens originated in the United States, Italy and Spain. PBMCs, B-cell-depleted T cells, or T cells were the source of the cDNA or gDNA that made up the material.

The germline V gene encodes CDR1 SGHTA and CDR2 FQGTGA. Trimming left V 5 bases short and J 1 base short, with 8 bases between. CDR3 length equals 13 residues. Worth noting for this clone: This sample also contains other DNA sequences that code for the same CDR3.

As processed by the authors: By means of reference gene primer amplification, nucleated cell counts were estimated. TCRdb's table, derived via immunoSEQ multiplex PCR, lists solely in-frame clones and lacks some. V, J and clone size are those of that table, while D and trimming were read from the DNA. The table lists hundreds of thousands of clones, roughly nine tenths of them singletons, with 2% to 2.5% in the top ten. This TCR came from a woman aged 45-65 years with acute or convalescent COVID-19. Sample: peripheral blood. The V gene is TRBV7-3, the J gene TRBJ1-1; D is unresolved. The chain's CDR3 is CASSLRQNTEAFF. The CDR3 coding sequence is TGTGCCAGCAGCCTACGACAGAACACTGAAGCTTTCTTT.